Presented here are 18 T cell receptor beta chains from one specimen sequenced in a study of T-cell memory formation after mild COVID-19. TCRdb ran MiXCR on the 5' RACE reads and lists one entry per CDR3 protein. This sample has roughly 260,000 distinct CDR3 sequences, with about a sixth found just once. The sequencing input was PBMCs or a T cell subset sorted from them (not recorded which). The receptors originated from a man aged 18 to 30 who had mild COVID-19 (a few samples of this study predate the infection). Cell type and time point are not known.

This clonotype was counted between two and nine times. The CDR3 DNA follows: TGTGCCACCAGTGATTCCTACACGATGGGGTACAATGAGCAGTTCTTC. Its translation: CATSDSYTMGYNEQFF. The gene calls are TRBV24-1 and TRBJ2-1, with D uncertain. The V end was cut by 2 bases, the J end by 4 bases, with 14 bases between. The CDR3 extends over 16 amino acids. CDR1 KGHDR and CDR2 SFDVKD come from the germline V gene.

CDR3 region: CASSPGTGGYSQPQHF. The CDR3 nucleotides are TGTGCCAGTAGTCCCGGGACAGGGGGCTATTCGCAGCCCCAGCATTTT. The V gene is TRBV19, the J gene TRBJ1-5; 12 bases align to TRBD1. V lost 5 bases and J lost 7; bases outside the gene matches: 9. The germline V gene encodes CDR1 LNHDA and CDR2 SQIVND (reference sequence). This CDR3 has 16 amino acids.

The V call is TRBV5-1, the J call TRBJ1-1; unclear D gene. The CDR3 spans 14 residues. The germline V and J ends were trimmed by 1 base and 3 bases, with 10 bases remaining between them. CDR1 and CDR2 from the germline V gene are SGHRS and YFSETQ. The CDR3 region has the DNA TGCGCCAGCAGCTTGATGGGGATCGACACTGAAGCTTTCTTT. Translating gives CASSLMGIDTEAFF.

The CDR3 DNA reads as TGTGCCACTTCAGGGGACTTCAGGGATACGCAGTATTTT. It translates to CATSGDFRDTQYF. The rearrangement joins TRBV24-1 to TRBJ2-3; tentatively, D is TRBD1 or TRBD2 (6 bases each). Germline V gives CDR1 KGHDR, CDR2 SFDVKD. The CDR3 contains 13 residues. Deletions cut 10 bases from V and 6 bases from J, with 16 bases between.

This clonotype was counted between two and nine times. The DNA for the CDR3 is TGTGCCAGCAGCAAAGGGGGGGGCCGCACAGATACGCAGTATTTT. Translation: CASSKGGGRTDTQYF. J is TRBJ2-3 and V is TRBV21-1; the table names TRBD1, a call not compared with the DNA. TRBV21-1 is assigned pseudogene status. There are 15 residues in the CDR3.

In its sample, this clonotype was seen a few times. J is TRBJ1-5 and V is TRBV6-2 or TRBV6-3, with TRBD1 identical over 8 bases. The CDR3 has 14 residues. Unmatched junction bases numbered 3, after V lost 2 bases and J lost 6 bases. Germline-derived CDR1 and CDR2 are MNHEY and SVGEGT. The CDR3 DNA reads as TGTGCCAGCAGTTACGGACAGGGAACTCAGCCCCAGCATTTT. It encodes CASSYGQGTQPQHF.

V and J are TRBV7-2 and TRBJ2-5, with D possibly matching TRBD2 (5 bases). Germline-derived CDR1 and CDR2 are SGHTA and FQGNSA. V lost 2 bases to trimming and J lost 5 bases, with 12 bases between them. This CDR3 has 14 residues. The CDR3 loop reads CASSLYVASETQYF. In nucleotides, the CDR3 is TGTGCCAGCAGCTTATATGTGGCTAGCGAGACCCAGTACTTC.

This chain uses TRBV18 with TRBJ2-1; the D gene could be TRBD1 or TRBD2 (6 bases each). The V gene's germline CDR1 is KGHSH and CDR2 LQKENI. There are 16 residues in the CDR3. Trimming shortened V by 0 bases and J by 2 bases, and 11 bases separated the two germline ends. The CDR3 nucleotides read TGTGCCAGCTCACCACCGGAGGGGGTCGCCTACAATGAGCAGTTCTTC. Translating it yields CASSPPEGVAYNEQFF.

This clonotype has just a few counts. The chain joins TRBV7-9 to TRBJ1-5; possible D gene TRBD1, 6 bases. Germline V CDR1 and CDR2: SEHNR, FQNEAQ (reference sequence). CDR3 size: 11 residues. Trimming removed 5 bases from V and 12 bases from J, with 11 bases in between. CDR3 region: CASSQDSHQHF. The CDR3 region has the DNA TGTGCCAGCAGCCAGGACAGCCACCAGCATTTT.

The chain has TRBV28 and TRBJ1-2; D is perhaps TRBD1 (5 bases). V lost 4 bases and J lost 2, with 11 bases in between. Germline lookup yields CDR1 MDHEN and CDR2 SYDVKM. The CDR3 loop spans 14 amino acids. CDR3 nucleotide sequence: TGTGCCAGCAGTTCTATGGGACTGAACTATGGCTACACCTTC. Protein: CASSSMGLNYGYTF.

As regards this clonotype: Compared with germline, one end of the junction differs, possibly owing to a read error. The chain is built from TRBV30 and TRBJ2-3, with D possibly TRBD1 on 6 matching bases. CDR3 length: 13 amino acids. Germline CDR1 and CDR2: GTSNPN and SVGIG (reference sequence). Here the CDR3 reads CARRGGRTDTQYF. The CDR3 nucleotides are TGTGCCCGGAGAGGGGGACGCACAGATACGCAGTATTTT. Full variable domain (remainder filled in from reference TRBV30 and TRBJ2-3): SQTIHQWPATLVQPVGSPLSLECTVEGTSNPNLYWYRQAAGRGLQLLFYSVGIGQISSEVPQNLSASRPQDRQFILSSKKLLLSDSGFYLCARRGGRTDTQYFGPGTRLTVL.

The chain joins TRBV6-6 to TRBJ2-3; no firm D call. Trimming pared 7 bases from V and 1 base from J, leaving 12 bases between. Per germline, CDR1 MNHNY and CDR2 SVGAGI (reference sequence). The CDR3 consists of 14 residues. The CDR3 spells CASIPRPGTDTQYF. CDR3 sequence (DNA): TGTGCCAGCATTCCAAGACCTGGCACAGATACGCAGTATTTT.

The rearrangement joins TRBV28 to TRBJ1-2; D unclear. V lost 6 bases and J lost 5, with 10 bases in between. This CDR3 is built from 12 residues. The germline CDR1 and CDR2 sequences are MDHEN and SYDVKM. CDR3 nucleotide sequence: TGTGCCAGCAGCCCGGTGGATTATGGCTACACCTTC. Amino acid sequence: CASSPVDYGYTF.

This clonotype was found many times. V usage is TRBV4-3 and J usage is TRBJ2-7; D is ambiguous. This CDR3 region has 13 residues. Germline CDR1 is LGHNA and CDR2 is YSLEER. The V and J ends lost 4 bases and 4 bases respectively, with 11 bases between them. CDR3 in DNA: TGCGCCAGCAGCCGCCAAAGGCGGTACGAGCAGTACTTC. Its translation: CASSRQRRYEQYF.

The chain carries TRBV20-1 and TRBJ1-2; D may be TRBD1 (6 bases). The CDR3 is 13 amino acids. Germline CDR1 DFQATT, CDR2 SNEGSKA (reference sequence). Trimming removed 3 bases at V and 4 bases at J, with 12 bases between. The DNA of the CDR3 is TGCAGTGCTAGCCTTGGACAGACCTATGGCTACACCTTC. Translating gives CSASLGQTYGYTF.

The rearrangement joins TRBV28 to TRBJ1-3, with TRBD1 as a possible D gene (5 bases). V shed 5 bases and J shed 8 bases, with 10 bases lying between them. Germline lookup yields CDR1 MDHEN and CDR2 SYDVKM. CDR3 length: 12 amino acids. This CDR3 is CASSNPGHTIYF. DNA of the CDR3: TGTGCCAGCAGTAACCCGGGACACACCATATATTTT.

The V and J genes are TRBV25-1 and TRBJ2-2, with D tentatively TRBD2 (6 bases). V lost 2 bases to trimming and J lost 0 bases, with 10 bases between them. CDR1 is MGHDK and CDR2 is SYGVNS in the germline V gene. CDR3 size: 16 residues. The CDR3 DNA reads TGTGCCAGCAGTGAAGGGGGGTCCTCGAACACCGGGGAGCTGTTTTTT. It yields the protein CASSEGGSSNTGELFF.

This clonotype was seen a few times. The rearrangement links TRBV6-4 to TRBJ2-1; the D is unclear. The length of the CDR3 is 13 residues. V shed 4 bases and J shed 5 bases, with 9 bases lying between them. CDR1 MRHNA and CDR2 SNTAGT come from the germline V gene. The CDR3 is CASSVETDNEQFF. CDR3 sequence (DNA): TGTGCCAGCAGTGTAGAGACTGACAATGAGCAGTTCTTC.